The present entry profiles one T cell receptor (beta chain) with its context. The sample originates from a study of blood T cell repertoires in COVID-19. Study as a whole: Sites across the United States, Italy and Spain contributed samples from acute and convalescent COVID-19.

V was clipped by 3 bases and J by 4 bases; unmatched bases: 5. The germline V gene encodes CDR1 KGHSH and CDR2 LQKENI. The CDR3 consists of 14 residues. In the original analysis: From reference gene primer amplification, estimates of nucleated cell counts were derived. Data came from immunoSEQ multiplex PCR; TCRdb stores just in-frame clones and leaves some out. The V and J calls and clone size are taken from that table; D and trimming were inferred from the DNA. The sample has about 250,000 clones, about 88% seen once. What the recovered Cohort 3 donors had was two negative PCRs, clearance, or symptom resolution.

The V and J genes are TRBV18 and TRBJ2-7; TRBD2 aligns across 8 bases. This receptor was obtained from a woman aged 45 to 65 who had recovered from COVID-19. The material sequenced was PBMCs or T cells enriched from blood (not recorded which). CDR3 amino acids: CASSPVAGIYEQYF. The DNA of the CDR3 is TGTGCCAGCTCACCTGTAGCGGGAATATACGAGCAGTACTTC.